This T cell receptor (beta chain) came from a study of T cell responses to AZD1222 COVID-19 vaccine. Study-wide context: It was second doses at about 4 or about 12 weeks that were pooled. Regarding the study as a whole: Every sample of the repertoires postdated the peak T cell response. The number of AZD1222 recipients seropositive at baseline was only 5 to 7.

Note on this clone: Its antigen is not identified.

The V segment lost 1 base and the J segment 3 bases; nucleotides outside the gene matches: 0. Germline V CDR1 and CDR2: LNHDA, SQIVND (reference sequence). The CDR3 loop spans 15 amino acids. Method: immunoSEQ multiplex PCR; TCRdb's copy keeps in-frame clones and lacks some. The sample yields under 200,000 clones, 94% seen once. The genes are TRBV19 and TRBJ2-1, with 10 positions matching TRBD2. The specimen was peripheral blood, collected on day 0 of AZD1222 vaccination. This clonotype originated in an adult in good health. The CDR3 loop is CASSIASGSYNEQFF. The CDR3 DNA follows: TGTGCCAGTAGTATAGCTAGCGGGAGCTACAATGAGCAGTTCTTC.